The clone carrying this T cell receptor beta chain was seen at least ten times. Its antigen is as yet unknown. The sample is drawn from a study of CD8+CD57+ T cells in acquired aplastic anemia. Study background: Across the sorted CD4+ and CD8+ cells, DNA amounts averaged 3.2 ug.

Trimming shortened V by 5 bases and J by 2 bases, and 15 bases separated the two germline ends. The germline gives CDR1 SEHNR, CDR2 FQNEAQ (reference sequence). This CDR3 spans 15 amino acids. Genomic DNA templated the TCR beta VDJ and CDR3 profiling. TCRdb recomputed calls from the reads with MiXCR, one row per CDR3 protein. The sample shows 120,000 or so distinct CDR3 sequences, about 60% of them seen only once. Study-level points and caveats: In common between the patients and the controls were some 29 CD8+ CDR3 sequences.

Individuals selected for sequencing had exhibited CD8+CD57+ cell expansion on flow cytometry. The patients all had a severe acquired aplastic anemia diagnosis. This TCR was sampled from a human donor with aplastic anemia. The chain has TRBV7-9 and TRBJ1-1; TRBD1 might be the D (5 bases). The sample taken for sequencing was sorted CD4+, CD8+, or CD8+CD57+ T cells (not recorded which) from PBMCs. The CDR3 nucleotides read TGTGCCAGCAGCCTCCTCGAGGGGAGAAACACTGAAGCTTTCTTT. It specifies CASSLLEGRNTEAFF.